A selection of T cell receptor beta chains follows, all from one sample in a study of T cells in Graves' hyperthyroidism and ophthalmopathy. One entry per CDR3 protein results from TCRdb running MiXCR on the multiplex PCR reads. The sample records about 700,000 distinct CDR3 sequences, over 40% being singletons. The sequencing sample was made of peripheral blood or thyroid tissue (not recorded which). The receptors shown here come from an adult man with Graves' disease, either hyperthyroidism or ophthalmopathy (not recorded which). The conserved cysteine and the conserved F or W are not part of the CDR3 here. Expanded clones are given a class, and other clones once, few, many or no size at all.

abundance: NA
v_gene: TRBV7-7
CDR3aa: ASSLGSDGYTIY

abundance: NA
v_gene: TRBV24-1
CDR3aa: ATSDGAGSNYGYA

abundance: many
v_gene: TRBV7-2
CDR3aa: ASTPLAGGRRETQY

abundance: many
v_gene: TRBV29-1
CDR3aa: SVTTTGRDQPQH

abundance: many
v_gene: TRBV7-6
CDR3aa: ASSPLPPVFQETQY

abundance: NA
v_gene: TRBV2
CDR3aa: ATSDVRDREETQH

abundance: few
v_gene: TRBV7-3
CDR3aa: ASSLAGGPDGYT

abundance: many
v_gene: TRBV7-2
CDR3aa: ASSLSGEANQPQH

abundance: few
v_gene: TRBV7-3
CDR3aa: ASSLTHGSSGELF

abundance: NA
v_gene: TRBV7-9
CDR3aa: ASSPPTGGGDPSSYEQY

abundance: NA
v_gene: TRBV20-1
CDR3aa: SARRGVLNTEAF

abundance: NA
v_gene: TRBV24-1
CDR3aa: ATRGQGSTDTQY

abundance: once
v_gene: TRBV12-3/TRBV12-4
CDR3aa: ASSEFRQGYGYT

abundance: few
v_gene: TRBV12-3/TRBV12-4
CDR3aa: ASSHRGFAEAF

abundance: few
v_gene: TRBV11-3
CDR3aa: ASSLPAKATEAF

abundance: many
v_gene: TRBV24-1
CDR3aa: ATTTSGRRLWYEQY